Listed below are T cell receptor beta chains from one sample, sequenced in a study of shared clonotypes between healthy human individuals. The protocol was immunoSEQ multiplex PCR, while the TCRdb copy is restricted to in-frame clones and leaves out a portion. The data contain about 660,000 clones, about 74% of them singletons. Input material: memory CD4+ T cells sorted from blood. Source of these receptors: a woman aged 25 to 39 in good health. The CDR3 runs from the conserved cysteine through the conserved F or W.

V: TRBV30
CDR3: CAWRTAGYHKDRDGYTF

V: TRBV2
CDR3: CATGQGGGYTF

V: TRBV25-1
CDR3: CASSESGSLGNEQFF

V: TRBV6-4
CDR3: CASSDSPRGREQFF

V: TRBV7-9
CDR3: CASSQDPGGRSTDTQYF

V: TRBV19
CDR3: CASSRGTSGRASYEQYF

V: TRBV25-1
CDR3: CASSLRLAGDSETQYF

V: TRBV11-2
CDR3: CASSSSSGNYEQYF

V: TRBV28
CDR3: CASSLSPSSRYNEQFF

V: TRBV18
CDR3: CASSPPTGASTDTQYF

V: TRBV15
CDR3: CATSREMGQVNTEAFF

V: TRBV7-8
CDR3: CASSPRPLADAPGANVLTF

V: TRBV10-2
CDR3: CASSVESGDEKLFF

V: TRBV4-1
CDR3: CASSQDFWSSYNEQFF

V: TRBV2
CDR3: CASSPGQAWGGYTF

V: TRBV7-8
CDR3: CASSLRDRGLGNTIYF